The rows below give T cell receptor beta chains drawn from one sample of a study of CD8 T cells in ankylosing spondylitis. TCRdb ran MiXCR on the 5' RACE reads and lists one entry per CDR3 protein. The table has more than 250,000 distinct CDR3 sequences, 7% to 9% seen once. Material for sequencing was blood, either unsorted or a sorted T cell fraction (not recorded which). These TCRs come from a male donor with ankylosing spondylitis. Each CDR3 is given with its conserved first and last residue. Each record gives: clone size, V gene, D gene, J gene, CDR3 DNA, CDR3 protein. A D gene is named only where the DNA matches it firmly. Expanded clones get a size class; other rows say once, few or many, or leave the size out.

abundance: .; v_gene: TRBV7-2; d_gene: TRBD2; j_gene: TRBJ2-1; CDR3nt: TGTGCCAGCAGCCAACTAGCGGGAGGGCCCAATGAGCAGTTCTTC; CDR3aa: CASSQLAGGPNEQFF
abundance: .; v_gene: TRBV3-1; d_gene: TRBD2; j_gene: TRBJ2-1; CDR3nt: TGTGCCAGCAGCCGCCGGACTAGCGGAAACAATGAGCAGTTCTTC; CDR3aa: CASSRRTSGNNEQFF
abundance: few; v_gene: TRBV5-1; d_gene: TRBD1; j_gene: TRBJ2-2; CDR3nt: TGCGCCAGCAGCCCCCTGACAGGGGGATTTAACACCGGGGAGCTGTTTTTT; CDR3aa: CASSPLTGGFNTGELFF
abundance: few; v_gene: TRBV28; d_gene: .; j_gene: TRBJ2-1; CDR3nt: TGTGCCAGCAGTTTTGCGAGCGCCAGCGGGTACAATGAGCAGTTCTTC; CDR3aa: CASSFASASGYNEQFF
abundance: many; v_gene: TRBV4-3; d_gene: .; j_gene: TRBJ1-5; CDR3nt: TGCGCCAGCAGCCCACGAACAGGACATTACGCCGGCAATCAGCCCCAGCATTTT; CDR3aa: CASSPRTGHYAGNQPQHF
abundance: many; v_gene: TRBV4-2; d_gene: .; j_gene: TRBJ2-1; CDR3nt: TGTGCCAGCAGCCATTCCGGGGCCTACAATGAGCAGTTCTTC; CDR3aa: CASSHSGAYNEQFF
abundance: few; v_gene: TRBV28; d_gene: .; j_gene: TRBJ1-4; CDR3nt: TGTGCCAGCAGTTTATCAGGGTCGACTAATGAAAAACTGTTTTTT; CDR3aa: CASSLSGSTNEKLFF
abundance: .; v_gene: TRBV7-8; d_gene: TRBD2; j_gene: TRBJ2-2; CDR3nt: TGTGCCAGCAGCAGGCGAGGTGCGGGAGGGAACACCGGGGAGCTGTTTTTT; CDR3aa: CASSRRGAGGNTGELFF
abundance: .; v_gene: TRBV19; d_gene: .; j_gene: TRBJ2-1; CDR3nt: TGTGCCAGTAGTATCCCCTTGAGTGAGCAGTTCTTC; CDR3aa: CASSIPLSEQFF
abundance: many; v_gene: TRBV20-1; d_gene: .; j_gene: TRBJ2-3; CDR3nt: TGCAGTGCTAGAGATAGTGCAGGGATGCCAGATACGCAGTATTTT; CDR3aa: CSARDSAGMPDTQYF
abundance: .; v_gene: TRBV7-8; d_gene: TRBD1; j_gene: TRBJ2-5; CDR3nt: TGTGCCAGCAGCTTAGCCCGGGACAGGCAAGAGACCCAGTACTTC; CDR3aa: CASSLARDRQETQYF
abundance: few; v_gene: TRBV5-6; d_gene: .; j_gene: TRBJ2-7; CDR3nt: TGTGCCAGCGCCCGGGCGTTCTACTCCTACGAGCAGTACTTC; CDR3aa: CASARAFYSYEQYF
abundance: .; v_gene: TRBV29-1; d_gene: .; j_gene: TRBJ1-1; CDR3nt: TGCAGCGTTGATATGGTATTTGGGGGAACTGAAGCTTTCTTT; CDR3aa: CSVDMVFGGTEAFF
abundance: few; v_gene: TRBV7-6; d_gene: .; j_gene: TRBJ2-7; CDR3nt: TGTGCCAGCAGCTTAGTCTCCGCAGCCAAGGGGGAGCAGTACTTC; CDR3aa: CASSLVSAAKGEQYF
abundance: many; v_gene: TRBV20-1; d_gene: .; j_gene: TRBJ2-1; CDR3nt: TGCAGTGCTAGACCTGGCTCCTACAATGAGCAGTTCTTC; CDR3aa: CSARPGSYNEQFF